The 30 T cell receptor beta chains presented below share a single source sample, sequenced in a study of early T cells in non-severe SARS-CoV-2 infection (dated by TCRdb to 2020 to 2023). Receptor libraries were prepared by 5' RACE. Sequencing was carried out with a NextSeq 500. The public reads were reanalyzed by TCRdb: fastp trimming at Q25, MiXCR alignment, in-frame beta chains only. Every distinct CDR3 protein forms one entry, paired with its most common genes and DNA. Recorded for this sample are 100,000 to 120,000 distinct CDR3 sequences; 9.5% to 13% of them occurred a single time. The biggest ten clones account for around 2.9% of the sample. Sequencing used whole blood. The origin of the receptors is an adult who was a healthcare worker with PCR-confirmed SARS-CoV-2 infection or an uninfected control (not recorded which).

This clonotype was found a few times. The rearrangement links TRBV27 to TRBJ2-1, with D possibly being TRBD2 (7 bases). Germline V gives CDR1 MNHEY, CDR2 SMNVEV (reference sequence). The CDR3 consists of 16 residues. Between the trimmed V and J ends, which lost 4 bases and 4 bases, there was a span of 17 bases. The CDR3 here is CASSSARGAFYNEQFF. The CDR3, as DNA: TGTGCCAGCAGTTCCGCCCGGGGGGCCTTTTACAATGAGCAGTTCTTC.

The V call is TRBV5-1, the J call TRBJ2-2; a possible D gene is TRBD2 (5 bases). The germline gives CDR1 SGHRS, CDR2 YFSETQ. V lost 1 base, J lost 1 base, and 11 bases lay in between. The CDR3 sequence is 16 residues long. CDR3 loop: CASSLMGAQNTGELFF. Here the CDR3 DNA reads TGCGCCAGCAGCTTGATGGGAGCTCAGAACACCGGGGAGCTGTTTTTT.

This clonotype was found a few times. The junction shows a germline mismatch at one end, possibly a read error. The chain is built from TRBV27 and TRBJ2-2; D is ambiguous. The germline V gene encodes CDR1 MNHEY and CDR2 SMNVEV (reference sequence). This CDR3 has 13 residues. CDR3 loop: CASSLANPGELFF. The CDR3, as DNA: TGTGCCAGCAGTCTGGCGAACCCCGGGGAGCTGTTTTTT.

The rearrangement uses TRBV12-3 or TRBV12-4 and TRBJ2-7; D possibly corresponds to TRBD2 (5 bases). This CDR3 comprises 11 residues. V was pared by 5 bases and J by 4 bases, with 6 bases between. CDR3 DNA: TGTGCCAGCAGTGAGGGTTACGAGCAGTACTTC. This gives the protein CASSEGYEQYF.

The chain uses TRBV11-3 and TRBJ2-7, with 11 bases fitting TRBD2. V gave up 6 bases and J gave up 7 bases; unmatched junction bases: 14. The germline V gene encodes CDR1 SGHNT and CDR2 YENEEA. There are 16 residues in the CDR3. For the CDR3, the DNA is TGTGCCAGCAGTCGACCCTTTAGCGGGGGGGCGGAAGAGCAGTACTTC. Its protein product is CASSRPFSGGAEEQYF.

This clonotype has ten or more counts. J is TRBJ2-3 and V is TRBV18; D unresolved. The CDR3 totals 14 residues. CDR1 KGHSH and CDR2 LQKENI come from the germline V gene. Trimming shortened V by 8 bases and J by 2 bases, and 14 bases separated the two germline ends. CDR3 bases: TGTGCCAGCCTTCTCCTGGCGGACACAGATACGCAGTATTTT. Translating gives CASLLLADTDTQYF.

This clonotype was found many times. This chain links TRBV29-1 with TRBJ2-1; 8 bases agree with TRBD2. V was clipped by 7 bases and J by 4 bases; unmatched bases: 9. The CDR3 sequence is 14 residues long. Looked up from germline, CDR1 is SQVTM and CDR2 is ANQGSEA. The CDR3 DNA reads as TGCAGCGCGACTGCCGGGAGGGCTTACAATGAGCAGTTCTTC. Its translation is CSATAGRAYNEQFF.

This clonotype was seen ten or more times. This chain connects TRBV3-1 to TRBJ2-1; 7 bases fit TRBD2. CDR1 and CDR2 (germline): LGHDT, YNNKEL (reference sequence). This CDR3 has 11 amino acids. CDR3 nucleotide sequence: TGTGCTACTGGCGGGAGTTATGAGCAGTTCTTC. Residues: CATGGSYEQFF.

This clonotype was seen only a few times. The chain has TRBV11-3 and TRBJ2-1; D is perhaps TRBD2 (6 bases). The CDR3 contains 16 residues. Germline V gene sequence: CDR1 SGHNT, CDR2 YENEEA. The V gene lost 1 base and the J gene lost 4 bases, with 14 bases spanning the gap. Here the CDR3 DNA reads TGTGCCAGCAGCTTAGCGGCGGGATCCGGGTACAATGAGCAGTTCTTC. Translated, it gives CASSLAAGSGYNEQFF.

This clonotype was picked up a small number of times. V is TRBV13 and J is TRBJ2-1, with D possibly being TRBD1 (7 bases). V shed 5 bases and J shed 8 bases, with 16 bases lying between them. The CDR3 consists of 14 residues. Germline V gene data show CDR1 as PRHDT and CDR2 as FYEKMQ (reference sequence). The CDR3 loop is CASSLRGDRDEQFF. The DNA of the CDR3 is TGTGCCAGCAGCCTCAGGGGGGATAGGGATGAGCAGTTCTTC.

This clonotype was counted only a few times. The chain has TRBV29-1 and TRBJ2-1; D may match TRBD1 or TRBD2 (5 bases each). This CDR3 spans 14 amino acids. From germline, CDR1 is SQVTM and CDR2 ANQGSEA. Trimming pared 0 bases from V and 0 bases from J, leaving 6 bases between. The CDR3 DNA reads as TGCAGCGTTGAAGAGGGGGTCTCCTACAATGAGCAGTTCTTC. As protein: CSVEEGVSYNEQFF.

This chain uses TRBV2 with TRBJ1-1; D unresolved. V dropped 6 bases and J dropped 7 bases, with 12 bases sitting between them. CDR3 length: 12 residues. Per germline, CDR1 SNHLY and CDR2 FYNNEI. The CDR3 DNA reads as TGTGCCAGCAGGCGGGAGGAGAATGAAGCTTTCTTT. It specifies CASRREENEAFF.

This clonotype was observed many times. The chain joins TRBV7-3 to TRBJ2-3; maybe TRBD2 (6 bases). With 6 bases removed from V and 13 bases from J, the gap between germline ends came to 17 bases. Germline CDR1 SGHTA, CDR2 FQGTGA. The CDR3 has 12 residues. The CDR3: CASSSAGQREYF. The CDR3 region has the DNA TGTGCCAGCAGTTCAGCGGGCCAAAGGGAGTATTTT.

This clonotype was seen more than once but under ten times. V is TRBV27 and J is TRBJ2-1; D is possibly TRBD2 (6 bases). The germline V and J ends were trimmed by 2 bases and 2 bases, with 10 bases remaining between them. This CDR3 spans 15 amino acids. The germline V gene encodes CDR1 MNHEY and CDR2 SMNVEV (reference sequence). The CDR3 protein is CASSLQGLTYNEQFF. The CDR3 DNA reads as TGTGCCAGCAGTTTACAGGGACTTACCTACAATGAGCAGTTCTTC.

On this clonotype itself: It may be a read error: a sequence one base away is much more abundant. This chain joins TRBV3-1 and TRBJ2-2; TRBD1 matches at 8 bases. The V gene's germline CDR1 is LGHDT and CDR2 YNNKEL (reference sequence). This CDR3 has 17 residues. In DNA, the CDR3 is TGTGCCGGCAGCTTTACAGGGGGTTTGTTGAACACCGGGGAGCTGTTTTTT. Its translation is CAGSFTGGLLNTGELFF.

This clonotype was seen many times. The chain has TRBV27 and TRBJ1-2; D is perhaps TRBD1 (5 bases). The CDR3 contains 13 residues. CDR1 MNHEY and CDR2 SMNVEV come from the germline V gene (reference sequence). Trimming shortened V by 5 bases and J by 4 bases, and 11 bases separated the two germline ends. The CDR3 region is CASSQGAGYGYTF. The CDR3 region has the DNA TGTGCCAGCAGTCAAGGGGCGGGCTATGGCTACACCTTC.

This clonotype was seen more than once but under ten times. The gene calls are TRBV11-2 and TRBJ2-6; no firm D call. Germline V gene lookup returns CDR1 SGHAT and CDR2 FQNNGV. The germline V and J ends were trimmed by 5 bases and 0 bases, with 5 bases remaining between them. The CDR3 has 14 residues. The CDR3 loop is CASSRNSGANVLTF. CDR3 coding DNA: TGTGCCAGCAGCCGAAACTCTGGGGCCAACGTCCTGACTTTC.

The gene calls are TRBV2 and TRBJ1-1; D is perhaps TRBD1 (5 bases). Germline loops: CDR1 SNHLY, CDR2 FYNNEI. There are 12 residues in the CDR3. V lost 7 bases, J lost 3 bases, and 9 bases lay in between. The CDR3 nucleotides read TGTGCCAGCAAGGCGGGGGACACTGAAGCTTTCTTT. Its translation is CASKAGDTEAFF.

This clonotype has more than one count but fewer than ten. J is TRBJ1-1 and V is TRBV29-1; the D is unclear. From germline, CDR1 is SQVTM and CDR2 ANQGSEA. The CDR3 is 11 amino acids. V lost 8 bases to trimming and J lost 6 bases, with 13 bases between them. The CDR3: CSSTPGPEAFF. DNA for the CDR3: TGCAGCTCCACCCCAGGCCCTGAAGCTTTCTTT.

This chain links TRBV24-1 with TRBJ2-1; 9 nucleotides line up with TRBD1. Germline CDR1 and CDR2: KGHDR and SFDVKD. V was clipped by 4 bases and J by 8 bases; unmatched bases: 5. There are 14 residues in the CDR3. The CDR3 DNA sequence: TGTGCCACCAGTGAACCGGGACAGGGTTATGAGCAGTTCTTC. It translates to CATSEPGQGYEQFF.

Here the CDR3 DNA reads TGTGCCAGCAGAAACTTATCCTCTCGGACCCCGCAGGAGCAGTTCTTC. Encoded protein: CASRNLSSRTPQEQFF. The V call is TRBV5-4, the J call TRBJ2-1; D uncertain. The V and J ends lost 5 bases and 10 bases respectively, with 25 bases between them. The CDR3 spans 16 residues. The germline V gene encodes CDR1 SGHNT and CDR2 YYREEE (reference sequence).

This clonotype was found many times. This chain uses TRBV7-9 with TRBJ2-7; D call uncertain. The CDR3 extends over 13 amino acids. V was cut by 3 bases and J by 4 bases, with 10 bases left in between. Germline V CDR1 and CDR2: SEHNR, FQNEAQ (reference sequence). The CDR3 protein is CASSFDTTYEQYF. CDR3 bases: TGTGCCAGCAGCTTCGACACTACTTACGAGCAGTACTTC.

Comments on this clonotype: At one end the junction does not follow the germline gene, possibly because of a read error. The chain combines TRBV6-5 with TRBJ2-7; D not resolved. CDR3 size: 11 residues. The germline gives CDR1 MNHEY, CDR2 SVGAGI. CDR3 nucleotides: TGTGCCAGCAGTGACTCCTACGAGCAGTACTTC. It codes for CASSDSYEQYF.

This chain connects TRBV29-1 to TRBJ2-2, with D hard to call. CDR1 is SQVTM and CDR2 is ANQGSEA in the germline V gene. The CDR3 has 13 amino acids. V lost 4 bases to trimming and J lost 2 bases, with 8 bases between them. CDR3 loop: CSVAPVNTGELFF. The CDR3 DNA reads as TGCAGCGTTGCCCCAGTCAACACCGGGGAGCTGTTTTTT.

This clonotype has only a few counts. This chain uses TRBV2 with TRBJ1-2; a possible D gene is TRBD1 (5 bases). V lost 7 bases and J 2 bases, leaving 14 bases between the germline ends. Per the germline V gene, CDR1 is SNHLY and CDR2 is FYNNEI. The CDR3 covers 14 residues. The CDR3 loop reads CASTPREANYGYTF. As DNA, the CDR3 is TGTGCCAGCACGCCCAGGGAGGCGAACTATGGCTACACCTTC.

The chain couples TRBV14 to TRBJ2-7; TRBD1 matches at 8 bases. Looked up from germline, CDR1 is SGHDN and CDR2 is FVKESK. The CDR3 length is 15 residues. The V segment lost 4 bases and the J segment 2 bases; nucleotides outside the gene matches: 7. CDR3 sequence (DNA): TGTGCCAGCAGCCTTCGACAGGGGCCCCCCTACGAGCAGTACTTC. Its protein is CASSLRQGPPYEQYF.

This clonotype came up many times. CDR3 DNA: TGCGCCAGCAGCTTGGGGACAGTCCGCCAAGAGACCCAGTACTTC. Protein: CASSLGTVRQETQYF. The chain carries TRBV5-1 and TRBJ2-5, with D maybe TRBD1 (6 bases). This CDR3 contains 15 residues. V lost 0 bases and J 1 base, leaving 10 bases between the germline ends. CDR1 and CDR2 (germline): SGHRS, YFSETQ. Filled out from reference TRBV5-1 and TRBJ2-5, the complete variable domain reads KAGVTQTPRYLIKTRGQQVTLSCSPISGHRSVSWYQQTPGQGLQFLFEYFSETQRNKGNFPGRFSGRQFSNSRSEMNVSTLELGDSALYLCASSLGTVRQETQYFGPGTRLLVL.

This rearrangement joins TRBV14 to TRBJ1-6, with D possibly being TRBD1 (6 bases). Germline CDR1 reads SGHDN; CDR2 reads FVKESK. The length of the CDR3 is 15 residues. The V end lost 1 base, the J end lost 7 bases, and 11 bases lay between the germline ends. The DNA of the CDR3 is TGTGCCAGCAGCCAAGTGACAGGTTCGAATTCACCCCTCCACTTT. Amino acid sequence: CASSQVTGSNSPLHF. The full variable domain, in which reference TRBV14 and TRBJ1-6 provide the parts outside the CDR3, is EAGVTQFPSHSVIEKGQTVTLRCDPISGHDNLYWYRRVMGKEIKFLLHFVKESKQDESGMPNNRFLAERTGGTYSTLKVQPAELEDSGVYFCASSQVTGSNSPLHFGNGTRLTVT.

This clonotype was found a few times. The genes are TRBV5-1 and TRBJ2-7; the D gene could be TRBD1 or TRBD2 (5 bases each). The CDR3 covers 14 residues. Trimming cost V 3 bases and J 2 bases, with 12 bases left between them. Germline V gives CDR1 SGHRS, CDR2 YFSETQ. The CDR3 nucleotides are TGCGCCAGCAGCTCGAGGGGTCTGCCCTACGAGCAGTACTTC. The encoded protein is CASSSRGLPYEQYF.

This clonotype has ten or more counts. The J gene is TRBJ2-1, the V gene TRBV10-1; TRBD2 agrees at 12 bases. V gave up 8 bases and J gave up 7 bases; unmatched junction bases: 6. CDR1 is WNHNN and CDR2 is SYGVQD in the germline V gene (reference sequence). CDR3 size: 14 residues. The CDR3 coding sequence is TGCGCCAGCTCAGTGGGACTAGCGGGTAATGAGCAGTTCTTC. This translates into CASSVGLAGNEQFF.